This T cell receptor (beta chain) emerged from a study of blood T cells in healthy people across ages. A J-beta primer mix and a sample-barcoded 5' primer were used in a second PCR of about 7 to 11 cycles. MiXCR, applied by TCRdb to the 5' RACE reads, yields one record per CDR3 protein. The sample yields about a million distinct CDR3 sequences, roughly 50% seen once. The CDR3 runs to 18 residues. Germline V gene sequence: CDR1 SGHRS, CDR2 YFSETQ. V was pared by 0 bases and J by 3 bases, with 11 bases of the junction left unmatched. This chain connects TRBV5-1 to TRBJ2-3, with 9 bases identical to TRBD2. This TCR derives from an older woman in good health. The sequenced sample consisted of blood. The CDR3 reads CASSLARIAGAGTDTQYF. In nucleotides, the CDR3 is TGCGCCAGCAGCTTGGCACGAATAGCGGGAGCAGGAACAGATACGCAGTATTTT.